This TCR beta chain was identified during a study of cytomegalovirus exposure and HLA in healthy donors. Method: immunoSEQ multiplex PCR; TCRdb's copy keeps in-frame clones and lacks some. This sample has approximately 160,000 clones; about 89% occur once, and the top ten carry 3.3%. This clonotype was sampled from a woman between 18 and 29 years old in good health and CMV-seropositive. The source material was PBMCs.

The CDR3: CASSSLAGQNTGELFF. CDR3 in DNA: TGCGCCAGCAGCTCACTAGCGGGACAGAACACCGGGGAGCTGTTTTTT. The V and J genes are TRBV5-1 and TRBJ2-2, with 10 nucleotides matching TRBD2. The CDR3 has 16 amino acids. CDR1 is SGHRS and CDR2 is YFSETQ in the germline V gene. V trimming: 3 bases; J trimming: 1 base; junction bases outside the gene matches: 3.